The clone carrying this T cell receptor (beta chain) was found many times. Its antigen is currently unknown. The data are from a study of CD8 T cells in ankylosing spondylitis. Findings and limits, study-wide: Disease-linked clones were CD8+ and relatively rare in peripheral blood. As reported, disease-linked clones showed significant enrichment in matched ankylosing spondylitis synovial fluid. A TCR beta motif of under 10 highly homologous variants seemed to mark ankylosing spondylitis blood.

Construction of TCR beta libraries was performed using quantitative 5'-RACE with molecular barcodes. TCRdb re-derived calls from the 5' RACE reads in MiXCR, one entry per CDR3 protein. The repertoire includes about 540,000 distinct CDR3 sequences, roughly 13% of them detected once, and approximately 6.2% sits in the top ten. Germline lookup yields CDR1 SGHDT and CDR2 YYEEEE. The J segment lost 6 bases and the V segment lost 0 bases, leaving 5 bases of the junction unmatched. There are 15 residues in the CDR3. The sequencing input was blood, either unsorted or a sorted T cell fraction (not recorded which). The TCR originated in a male donor with ankylosing spondylitis. The chain is built from TRBV5-6 and TRBJ1-2; 10 bases are a match to TRBD1. The chain's CDR3 is CASSLGDRGPDGYTF. The DNA for the CDR3 is TGTGCCAGCAGCTTGGGGGACAGGGGTCCGGATGGCTACACCTTC.